Sequencing of this T cell receptor beta chain was carried out in a study of cytomegalovirus exposure and HLA in healthy donors. 13 Jbeta primers and 60 Vbeta primers were used for the PCR. Sequenced by immunoSEQ multiplex PCR; TCRdb stores in-frame clones only, minus some. The table has about 140,000 clones, approximately 73% seen once; the top ten hold less than 11%. This clone came up once. Sequenced material: PBMCs. This clonotype originated in a man under 40 in good health and CMV-seropositive.

The CDR3 protein is CASSLDRFYGYTF. CDR3 in DNA: TGTGCCAGCAGCCTCGACAGATTCTATGGCTACACCTTC. The chain has TRBV28 and TRBJ1-2; tentative D call: TRBD1 (5 bases). The CDR3 is 13 amino acids. V shed 6 bases and J shed 4 bases, with 12 bases lying between them. Germline V gives CDR1 MDHEN, CDR2 SYDVKM.